These 19 T cell receptor beta chains came from one sample sequenced in a study of response to subunit inactivated influenza vaccine (dated by TCRdb to about 2018). The library was prepared using RT-PCR. Instrument on record: Illumina HiSeq 2500. TCRdb trimmed the raw reads at Q25, called clones with MiXCR and kept productive beta chains. Identical CDR3 proteins give one entry, which carries the most common genes and DNA. The table for this sample lists around 580,000 distinct CDR3 sequences; 14% of them were counted only once. Of the sample, roughly 10% falls within the top ten clones. Here the sequenced sample was PBMCs from blood, taken 12 days after vaccination. The receptor source for this set is a man in his fifties who received an inactivated influenza vaccine. Donor details come from another sample of the same person, matched by shared clones.

The V gene is TRBV30, the J gene TRBJ2-5; TRBD1 or TRBD2 may be the D gene (5 bases each). V was pared by 5 bases and J by 3 bases, with 13 bases between. The CDR3 consists of 13 residues. Looked up from germline, CDR1 is GTSNPN and CDR2 is SVGIG (reference sequence). This chain's CDR3 is CAWEDTGEETQYF. For the CDR3, the DNA is TGTGCCTGGGAGGACACCGGGGAAGAGACCCAGTACTTC.

This clonotype showed up just a few times. The chain employs TRBV13 and TRBJ2-1; D may be TRBD2 (5 bases). This CDR3 has 16 residues. Deletions cut 2 bases from V and 0 bases from J, with 11 bases between. CDR1 and CDR2 from the germline V gene are PRHDT and FYEKMQ (reference sequence). In DNA form, the CDR3 reads TGTGCCAGCAGCTTACCAAGCGGAAGCTCCTACAATGAGCAGTTCTTC. Translating it yields CASSLPSGSSYNEQFF.

J is TRBJ2-3 and V is TRBV5-1; 7 nucleotides match TRBD1. Germline values: CDR1 SGHRS, CDR2 YFSETQ. This CDR3 region has 17 residues. J lost 7 bases, V lost 4 bases, and 18 bases had no gene match. DNA for the CDR3: TGCGCCAGCAGCGATAGCGCCGGGACAGCCTTACTAAATACGCAGTATTTT. The encoded protein is CASSDSAGTALLNTQYF.

The V gene is TRBV9, the J gene TRBJ2-1; 11 nucleotides line up with TRBD2. The CDR3 has 15 amino acids. Germline V gives CDR1 SGDLS, CDR2 YYNGEE. J was trimmed by 6 bases and V by 3 bases; bases with no gene match: 5. CDR3 coding DNA: TGTGCCAGCAGCGCGGGGACTAGCGGAGCCAATGAGCAGTTCTTC. Protein: CASSAGTSGANEQFF.

V usage is TRBV2 and J usage is TRBJ2-5; 10 bases agree with TRBD1. The germline gives CDR1 SNHLY, CDR2 FYNNEI. CDR3 length: 13 amino acids. The trim removed 6 bases at V and 5 bases at J, leaving 3 bases unmatched. The CDR3 nucleotides are TGTGCCAGCAGCGGGACAGGGGAGGAGACCCAGTACTTC. It is translated as CASSGTGEETQYF.

This clonotype was seen only a few times. The chain combines TRBV6-1 with TRBJ1-1; tentatively, D is TRBD1 (5 bases). Germline-derived CDR1 and CDR2 are MNHNS and SASEGT. Between the trimmed V and J ends, which lost 5 bases and 5 bases, there was a span of 21 bases. This CDR3 comprises 16 residues. CDR3 residues: CASSTGEAVRKTEAFF. CDR3 nucleotide sequence: TGTGCCAGCAGTACGGGGGAGGCAGTAAGAAAAACTGAAGCTTTCTTT.

The sample holds a few counts of this clonotype. The rearrangement joins TRBV28 to TRBJ2-1; 8 bases align to TRBD2. From germline, CDR1 is MDHEN and CDR2 SYDVKM. This CDR3 is 14 amino acids long. With 6 bases clipped from V and 8 bases from J, the junction kept 9 bases outside the gene matches. The CDR3 here is CASRTSGLAHEQFF. In DNA form, the CDR3 reads TGTGCCAGCAGAACTAGCGGCTTGGCCCATGAGCAGTTCTTC.

This clonotype has more than one count but fewer than ten. The chain links TRBV6-6 to TRBJ2-7; the match to TRBD1 covers 8 bases. The CDR3 is 13 residues long. Trimming took 5 bases from V and 5 from J; bases not matched to a gene: 5. CDR1 is MNHNY and CDR2 is SVGAGI in the germline V gene (reference sequence). The CDR3 DNA is TGTGCCAGCAGTACGACAGGGGTGGACGAGCAGTACTTC. It specifies CASSTTGVDEQYF.

This clonotype was seen ten or more times. CDR3 in DNA: TGTGCCAGCAGTTTTGGAAGGACAGGGGGATATGAGCAGTTCTTC. This gives the protein CASSFGRTGGYEQFF. The chain is built from TRBV12-3 or TRBV12-4 and TRBJ2-1, with 10 bases aligning to TRBD1. The trim removed 3 bases at V and 8 bases at J, leaving 7 bases unmatched. The CDR3 spans 15 residues.

This clonotype showed up many times. V gene TRBV7-9 combines with J gene TRBJ1-2; possibly TRBD1 for D (6 bases). The CDR3 has 13 residues. The germline V gene encodes CDR1 SEHNR and CDR2 FQNEAQ (reference sequence). V shed 6 bases and J shed 4 bases, with 12 bases lying between them. The CDR3 DNA follows: TGTGCCAGCAGTCTCGGACAGTTCTATGGCTACACCTTC. This gives the protein CASSLGQFYGYTF.

This clonotype showed up many times. The V gene is TRBV5-6, the J gene TRBJ2-7; TRBD2 might be the D (7 bases). CDR3 length: 14 residues. With 3 bases removed from V and 5 bases from J, the gap between germline ends came to 15 bases. Germline values: CDR1 SGHDT, CDR2 YYEEEE. The CDR3: CASSSRGGAHEQYF. The CDR3 DNA follows: TGTGCCAGCAGCTCAAGGGGGGGGGCCCACGAGCAGTACTTC.

This clonotype was picked up a small number of times. The chain employs TRBV4-2 and TRBJ1-2, with D perhaps matching TRBD1 (6 bases). The CDR3 is 15 amino acids. Germline CDR1 LGHNA, CDR2 YNFKEQ. Trimming cost V 0 bases and J 4 bases, with 12 bases left between them. CDR3 region: CASSQDNTGFYGYTF. The CDR3 nucleotides are TGTGCCAGCAGCCAAGACAACACAGGGTTCTATGGCTACACCTTC.

The V call is TRBV29-1, the J call TRBJ2-1; D assignment may be TRBD1 or TRBD2 (6 bases each). The germline V gene encodes CDR1 SQVTM and CDR2 ANQGSEA. Between the trimmed V and J ends, which lost 7 bases and 6 bases, there was a span of 16 bases. CDR3 length equals 13 residues. The CDR3 nucleotides read TGCAGCGCTCGCCGGGGGCTGACCAATGAGCAGTTCTTC. Amino acid sequence: CSARRGLTNEQFF.

In its sample, this clonotype was seen once. The chain uses TRBV20-1 and TRBJ1-1; no reliable D call. CDR1 and CDR2 (germline): DFQATT, SNEGSKA (reference sequence). Trimming removed 5 bases from V and 0 bases from J, with 10 bases in between. CDR3 length equals 13 residues. The CDR3 is CSASRTVNTEAFF. The DNA of the CDR3 is TGCAGTGCTTCTCGGACGGTGAACACTGAAGCTTTCTTT.

The chain joins TRBV12-3 or TRBV12-4 to TRBJ2-7; D gene unclear. The V end lost 1 base, the J end lost 7 bases, and 17 bases lay between the germline ends. The CDR3 runs 15 residues. In DNA form, the CDR3 reads TGTGCCAGCAGTTTAGATGGGCTGGGATTTTCTGAGCAGTACTTC. This codes for CASSLDGLGFSEQYF.

This clonotype came up a few times. The chain joins TRBV20-1 to TRBJ2-3, with TRBD2 as a possible D gene (6 bases). This CDR3 has 15 residues. The V end lost 1 base, the J end lost 4 bases, and 15 bases lay between the germline ends. Germline V gives CDR1 DFQATT, CDR2 SNEGSKA (reference sequence). The CDR3 protein is CSARVPGRSADTQYF. The CDR3 bases are TGCAGTGCTAGAGTTCCCGGGAGAAGCGCAGATACGCAGTATTTT.

With regard to this clonotype: One end of the junction is discordant with germline, which a read error may explain. The chain carries TRBV7-7 and TRBJ1-6; 8 nucleotides line up with TRBD1. CDR1 is SSHAT, CDR2 FNYEAQ, per germline (reference sequence). This CDR3 has 13 amino acids. CDR3: CASSPRQGLPLHF. In nucleotides, the CDR3 is TGTGCTAGCAGCCCCAGACAGGGGCTCCCCCTCCACTTT.

This clonotype has more than one count but fewer than ten. V gene TRBV29-1 combines with J gene TRBJ2-2; 9 bases are a match to TRBD2. The germline gives CDR1 SQVTM, CDR2 ANQGSEA. The CDR3 runs to 15 residues. Germline trimming cut 4 bases from V and 1 base from J; bases unmatched to any gene: 4. The CDR3 DNA reads as TGCAGCGTTGGGATTAGCGGGGGGAACACCGGGGAGCTGTTTTTT. This sequence encodes CSVGISGGNTGELFF.

The V gene is TRBV4-2, the J gene TRBJ2-3, with TRBD2 as a possible D gene (6 bases). The V end lost 4 bases, the J end lost 0 bases, and 20 bases lay between the germline ends. The germline V gene has CDR1 LGHNA and CDR2 YNFKEQ. The CDR3 loop spans 18 amino acids. For the CDR3, the DNA is TGTGCCAGCAGCCCAAACCCTCCTCTAGCGACGAGCACAGATACGCAGTATTTT. Translating it yields CASSPNPPLATSTDTQYF.